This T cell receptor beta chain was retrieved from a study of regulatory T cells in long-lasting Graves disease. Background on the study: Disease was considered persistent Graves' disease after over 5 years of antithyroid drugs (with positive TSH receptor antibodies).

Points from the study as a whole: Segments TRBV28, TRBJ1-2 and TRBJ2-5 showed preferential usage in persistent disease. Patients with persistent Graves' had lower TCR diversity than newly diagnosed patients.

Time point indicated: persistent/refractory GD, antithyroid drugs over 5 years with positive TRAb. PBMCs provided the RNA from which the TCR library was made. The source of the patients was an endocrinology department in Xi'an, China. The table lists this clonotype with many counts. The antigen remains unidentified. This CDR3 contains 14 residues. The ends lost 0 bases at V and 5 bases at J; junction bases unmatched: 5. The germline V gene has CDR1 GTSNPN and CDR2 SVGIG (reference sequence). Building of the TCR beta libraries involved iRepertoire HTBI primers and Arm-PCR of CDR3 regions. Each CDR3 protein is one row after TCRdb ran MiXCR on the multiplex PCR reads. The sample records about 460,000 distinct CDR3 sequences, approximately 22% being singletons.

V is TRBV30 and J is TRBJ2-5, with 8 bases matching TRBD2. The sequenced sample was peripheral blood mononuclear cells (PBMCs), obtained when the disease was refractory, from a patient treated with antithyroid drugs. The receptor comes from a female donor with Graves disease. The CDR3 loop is CAWSVLGRVETQYF. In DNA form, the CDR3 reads TGTGCCTGGAGTGTACTCGGGAGGGTTGAGACCCAGTACTTC.